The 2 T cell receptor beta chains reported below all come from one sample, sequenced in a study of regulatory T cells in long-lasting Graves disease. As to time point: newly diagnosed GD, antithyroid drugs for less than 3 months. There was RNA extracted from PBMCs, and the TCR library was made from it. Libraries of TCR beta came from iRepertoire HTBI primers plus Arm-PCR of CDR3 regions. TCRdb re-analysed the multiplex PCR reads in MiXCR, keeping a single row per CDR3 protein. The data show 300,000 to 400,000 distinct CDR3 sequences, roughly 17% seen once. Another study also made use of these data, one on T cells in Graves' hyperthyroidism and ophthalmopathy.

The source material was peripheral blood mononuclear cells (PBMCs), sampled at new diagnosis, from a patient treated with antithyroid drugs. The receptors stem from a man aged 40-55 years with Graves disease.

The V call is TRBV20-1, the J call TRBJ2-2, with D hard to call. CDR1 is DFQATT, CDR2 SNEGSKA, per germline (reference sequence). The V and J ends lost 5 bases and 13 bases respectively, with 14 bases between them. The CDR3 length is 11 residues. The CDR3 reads CSAGRAPVLFF. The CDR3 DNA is TGCAGTGCTGGCCGGGCCCCAGTGCTGTTTTTT.

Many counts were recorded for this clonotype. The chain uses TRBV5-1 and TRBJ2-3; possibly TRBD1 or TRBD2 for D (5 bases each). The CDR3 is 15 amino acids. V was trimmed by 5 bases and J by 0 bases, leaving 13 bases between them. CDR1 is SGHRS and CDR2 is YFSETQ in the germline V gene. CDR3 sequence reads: CASRVSGPSTDTQYF. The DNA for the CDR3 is TGCGCCAGCAGAGTCTCGGGGCCTAGCACAGATACGCAGTATTTT.